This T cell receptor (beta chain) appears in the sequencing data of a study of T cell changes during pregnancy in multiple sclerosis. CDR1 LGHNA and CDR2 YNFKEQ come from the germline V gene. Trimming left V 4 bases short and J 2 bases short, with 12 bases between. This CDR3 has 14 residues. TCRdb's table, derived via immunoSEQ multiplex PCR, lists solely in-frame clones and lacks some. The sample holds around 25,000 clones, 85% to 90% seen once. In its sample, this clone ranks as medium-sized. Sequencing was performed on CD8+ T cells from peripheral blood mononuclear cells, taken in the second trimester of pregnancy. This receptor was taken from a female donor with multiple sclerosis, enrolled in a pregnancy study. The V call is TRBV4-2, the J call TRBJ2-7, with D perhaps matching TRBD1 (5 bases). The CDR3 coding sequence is TGTGCCAGCAGCCCTCTAGGGGTGACCTACGAGCAGTACTTC. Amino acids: CASSPLGVTYEQYF.